Here is one T cell receptor (beta chain) with its context. Source study methods: By means of reference gene primer amplification, nucleated cell counts were estimated. Libraries were prepared by immunoSEQ multiplex PCR; TCRdb keeps only in-frame clonotypes and omits some of them. V, J and clone size derive from that table, while D and trimming were established from the DNA sequence. The sample yields 140,000 to 150,000 clones, approximately 80% seen once. This sample stems from a study of blood T cell repertoires in COVID-19. About the research overall: COVID-19 samples, acute and convalescent, were from the United States, Italy and Spain.

CDR3 length equals 15 residues. Germline CDR1 SEHNR, CDR2 FQNEAQ (reference sequence). The junction had 2 bases not matched to a gene; V was cut back by 1 base and J by 5 bases. The specimen sequenced was peripheral blood. The sequence derives from a man aged 55 to 70 with active or convalescent COVID-19. The chain couples TRBV7-9 to TRBJ2-1, with 10 bases matching TRBD2. CDR3 bases: TGTGCCAGCAGCTTAGACCTAGCGGGGGACAATGAGCAGTTCTTC. This gives the protein CASSLDLAGDNEQFF.